This T cell receptor (beta chain) was sequenced in a study of CD8+CD57+ T cells in acquired aplastic anemia. Turning to the study itself: CD4+ and CD8+ cells, once sorted, gave DNA averaging around 3.4 ug.

Overall study findings and caveats: Significance was not reached for CD8+ Simpson's diversity between patients and controls. Sharing between patients and controls was observed for twenty-nine CD8+ CDR3 sequences.

This clonotype was seen repeatedly, ten times or more. Its antigen is unknown. Flow cytometry had shown expanded CD8+CD57+ cells in the patients chosen for sequencing. Blood was sampled before the patients had received any therapy. Genomic DNA was employed as the template in profiling TCR beta VDJ and CDR3. TCRdb re-called the reads with MiXCR, one entry per CDR3 protein. The sample lists some 180,000 distinct CDR3 sequences; almost 50% were seen once. The germline V and J ends were trimmed by 4 bases and 4 bases, with 18 bases remaining between them. Germline V gene lookup returns CDR1 SGHRS and CDR2 YFSETQ. This CDR3 region has 17 residues.

This receptor was identified in a human donor with aplastic anemia. V and J are TRBV5-1 and TRBJ2-6; D gene unclear. Specimen: sorted CD4+, CD8+, or CD8+CD57+ T cells (not recorded which) from PBMCs. CDR3 nucleotide sequence: TGCGCCAGCAGCCACAAGAAAGGTGTTGTGGGGGCCAACGTCCTGACTTTC. Translation gives CASSHKKGVVGANVLTF.